These 5 T cell receptor beta chains originate from one sample sequenced in a study of T-cell reconstitution after alpha-beta-depleted transplantation in children. Unique molecular identifiers tagged the TCRbeta library. Each CDR3 protein gets one entry after TCRdb re-called the PCR reads with MiXCR. The sample carries under 750,000 distinct CDR3 sequences, approximately 22% recorded once. The sample in question was PBMCs, mostly from graft donor cells, obtained 360 days after TCRalphabeta/CD19-depleted stem cell transplant. The receptors stem from a boy younger than two who had a stem cell transplant for acute myeloid leukemia, so the T cells may come from the graft donor.

The CDR3 sequence is CASSSLAGGEDEQFF. In DNA, the CDR3 is TGTGCCAGCAGTTCATTAGCGGGGGGCGAGGATGAGCAGTTCTTC. The chain is built from TRBV6-4 and TRBJ2-1, with 10 positions matching TRBD2. V lost 5 bases to trimming and J lost 8 bases; unmatched junction nucleotides: 9. This CDR3 has 15 amino acids. Germline V gene data show CDR1 as MRHNA and CDR2 as SNTAGT.

The chain carries TRBV12-3 or TRBV12-4 and TRBJ2-4; TRBD2 aligns across 8 bases. This CDR3 is built from 12 residues. Trimming removed 7 bases from V and 6 bases from J; junction bases left unmatched: 2. CDR3 sequence (DNA): TGTGCCAGCACCCGGGGGGGAAACATTCAGTACTTC. It yields the protein CASTRGGNIQYF.

The table lists this clonotype with a few counts. The chain uses TRBV5-1 and TRBJ2-6; no clear D. The germline V gene has CDR1 SGHRS and CDR2 YFSETQ. The V and J ends lost 4 bases and 3 bases respectively, with 8 bases between them. This CDR3 contains 14 residues. In nucleotides, the CDR3 is TGCGCCAGCAGCGGTTTGGGTGGGGCCAACGTCCTGACTTTC. Its translation is CASSGLGGANVLTF. Combining the CDR3 with reference TRBV5-1 and TRBJ2-6 gives the whole variable domain KAGVTQTPRYLIKTRGQQVTLSCSPISGHRSVSWYQQTPGQGLQFLFEYFSETQRNKGNFPGRFSGRQFSNSRSEMNVSTLELGDSALYLCASSGLGGANVLTFGAGSRLTVL.

This chain connects TRBV10-3 to TRBJ2-1, with a tentative D call TRBD1 (6 bases). V was shortened by 5 bases and J by 4 bases, with 12 bases between the two germline ends. The germline V gene encodes CDR1 ENHRY and CDR2 SYGVKD. The CDR3 has 14 amino acids. CDR3 region: CAISPRTVYNEQFF. The CDR3 DNA sequence: TGTGCCATCAGTCCCCGGACAGTTTACAATGAGCAGTTCTTC.

This clonotype was found a few times. The genes are TRBV6-1 and TRBJ2-7; 7 bases line up with TRBD1. Germline CDR1 reads MNHNS; CDR2 reads SASEGT. The CDR3 has 14 amino acids. With 6 bases clipped from V and 2 bases from J, the junction kept 7 bases outside the gene matches. CDR3 nucleotide sequence: TGTGCCAGCAGCATACGGGACAGCGCCTACGAGCAGTACTTC. Translation gives CASSIRDSAYEQYF.